This T cell receptor beta chain was sequenced for a study of CD8+ T cells in alopecia areata. Study as a whole: Treated patients received oral tofacitinib, 5 to 10 mg twice daily.

The treatment is: oral pan-JAK inhibitor, 5-10 mg twice daily. V gave up 1 base and J gave up 9 bases, with 15 bases separating them. The CDR3 length is 14 residues. The germline V gene has CDR1 SNHLY and CDR2 FYNNEI. Sequencing used cDNA as its template, made by extracting RNA and reverse transcribing it. Using immunoSEQ multiplex PCR, the repertoire was profiled, and TCRdb retains in-frame clones only, with some absent. The sample lists approximately 160,000 clones, less than 70% seen once, with 13% to 15% in the top ten. As to this clone: Antigen unknown.

General study findings and limits: Higher clonality and more expanded CD8+ clones appeared in lesional than normal scalp.

The input for sequencing was CD4+ T cells sorted from blood, taken at week 24, from a patient treated with tofacitinib. V usage is TRBV2 and J usage is TRBJ1-1; D unclear. This receptor was taken from a human donor with alopecia areata. DNA of the CDR3: TGTGCCAGCAGTGAAGAGGGCACTGGAGGGAAAGCTTTCTTT. It encodes CASSEEGTGGKAFF.